This TCR beta chain was captured by sequencing in a study of control samples from healthy donors and cancer patients. Some clones are missing from TCRdb's copy, which holds only in-frame ones; the method was immunoSEQ multiplex PCR. The data hold tens of thousands of clones, with roughly 90% observed a single time. The V gene lost 1 base and the J gene lost 0 bases, with 7 bases spanning the gap. The germline V gene encodes CDR1 SGDLS and CDR2 YYNGEE. The CDR3 extends over 14 amino acids. The receptor comes from a man aged 40-50 years with colorectal cancer. The sample comprised PBMCs. The chain carries TRBV9 and TRBJ1-1, with D hard to call. The CDR3 region is CASSVQALNTEAFF. In nucleotides, the CDR3 is TGTGCCAGCAGCGTACAGGCGTTGAACACTGAAGCTTTCTTT.